Below are 10 T cell receptor beta chains sequenced from a single sample in a study of blood T cell repertoires in COVID-19 (dated by TCRdb to 2020 to 2022). The library was produced with the immunoSEQ multiplex PCR assay. Imported from immuneACCESS, the table was reduced by TCRdb to in-frame sequences with V and J called. These copies leave out some clones; in studies compared against another copy, an unresolved V gene accounts for under half, and the cause of the remainder is not known. This sample holds about 58,000 clones; 80% to 90% were observed only once. Clones ranked in the top ten supply over 25% of the sample. The sample consisted of peripheral blood. These receptors were collected from a man aged 55-75 years with COVID-19, enrolled during active disease.

V is TRBV27 and J is TRBJ2-5, with 10 bases that match TRBD2. The CDR3 covers 22 residues. Germline CDR1 MNHEY, CDR2 SMNVEV (reference sequence). V lost 6 bases, J lost 1 base, and 26 bases stayed unmatched. The CDR3 sequence is CASSPKGPMSSSGRAFQETQYF. CDR3 in DNA: TGTGCCAGCAGCCCCAAAGGCCCCATGAGTTCGAGCGGGAGGGCCTTCCAAGAGACCCAGTACTTC.

CDR3 DNA: TGTGCCAGCAGCTTGGGGGAGGGCCTGGATGGAGAGCAGTTCTTC. Encoded protein: CASSLGEGLDGEQFF. The chain is built from TRBV5-4 and TRBJ2-1, with TRBD2 identical over 7 bases. V trimming: 0 bases; J trimming: 10 bases; junction bases outside the gene matches: 10. Germline CDR1 SGHNT, CDR2 YYREEE (reference sequence). The CDR3 covers 15 residues.

The chain is built from TRBV2 and TRBJ1-1; D unclear. Trimming removed 5 bases from V and 2 bases from J, with 9 bases in between. The CDR3 has 13 residues. CDR1 and CDR2 from the germline V gene are SNHLY and FYNNEI. The CDR3 sequence is CASSPNSNTEAFF. Written as DNA, the CDR3 is TGTGCCAGCAGTCCAAATTCAAACACTGAAGCTTTCTTT.

The chain links TRBV6-6 to TRBJ2-7; the match to TRBD1 covers 7 bases. This CDR3 spans 14 amino acids. The V gene's germline CDR1 is MNHNY and CDR2 SVGAGI (reference sequence). V lost 5 bases and J lost 3; bases outside the gene matches: 7. The CDR3 here is CASSRDSTIYEQYF. CDR3 DNA sequence: TGTGCCAGCAGTCGGGACAGCACTATCTACGAGCAGTACTTC.

The chain uses TRBV5-1 and TRBJ2-4; tentatively, D is TRBD1 (5 bases). V was cut by 6 bases and J by 0 bases, with 16 bases left in between. This CDR3 has 16 amino acids. Germline values: CDR1 SGHRS, CDR2 YFSETQ. The CDR3 DNA reads as TGCGCCAGCACGCCGGAGCCAGGGTTAGCCAAAAACATTCAGTACTTC. Translation: CASTPEPGLAKNIQYF.

This sequence joins TRBV29-1 and TRBJ2-5; TRBD1 agrees at 10 bases. This CDR3 comprises 14 residues. The germline V gene encodes CDR1 SQVTM and CDR2 ANQGSEA. Trimming took 6 bases from V and 2 from J; bases not matched to a gene: 6. CDR3 region: CSVPTGGGQETQYF. DNA for the CDR3: TGCAGCGTCCCGACAGGGGGCGGGCAAGAGACCCAGTACTTC.

V gene TRBV18 combines with J gene TRBJ2-7; TRBD1 matches at 9 bases. Trimming took 3 bases from V and 5 from J; bases not matched to a gene: 2. This CDR3 comprises 13 residues. Germline CDR1 is KGHSH and CDR2 is LQKENI. The CDR3: CASSPGQGNEQYF. CDR3 coding DNA: TGTGCCAGCTCACCGGGACAGGGTAACGAGCAGTACTTC.

This rearrangement joins TRBV25-1 to TRBJ1-2; a possible D gene is TRBD1 (5 bases). With 4 bases removed from V and 4 bases from J, the gap between germline ends came to 7 bases. This CDR3 is 12 amino acids long. Germline values: CDR1 MGHDK, CDR2 SYGVNS. The DNA for the CDR3 is TGTGCCAGCAGTGCAGGGCCCTATGGCTACACCTTC. Encoded protein: CASSAGPYGYTF.

This clone was picked up a small number of times. The chain uses TRBV5-6 and TRBJ2-1; TRBD2 matches at 11 bases. Unmatched junction bases numbered 12, after V lost 1 base and J lost 9 bases. CDR3 length: 17 amino acids. From germline, CDR1 is SGHDT and CDR2 YYEEEE. The CDR3 region has the DNA TGTGCCAGCAGCTTGAGGTCTAGCGGGAGGCGTGGGGTTGAGCAGTTCTTC. This codes for CASSLRSSGRRGVEQFF. Together with reference TRBV5-6 and TRBJ2-1, the CDR3 gives the full variable domain: DAGVTQSPTHLIKTRGQQVTLRCSPKSGHDTVSWYQQALGQGPQFIFQYYEEEERQRGNFPDRFSGHQFPNYSSELNVNALLLGDSALYLCASSLRSSGRRGVEQFFGPGTRLTVL.

This clone appeared a few times. The V call is TRBV15, the J call TRBJ2-7; D is perhaps TRBD2 (6 bases). V lost 0 bases and J 0 bases, leaving 6 bases between the germline ends. Per the germline V gene, CDR1 is LNHNV and CDR2 is YYDKDF (reference sequence). The CDR3 totals 14 residues. The CDR3 DNA reads as TGTGCCACCAGCAGAGAGGGGGGCTCCTACGAGCAGTACTTC. Translated, it gives CATSREGGSYEQYF.